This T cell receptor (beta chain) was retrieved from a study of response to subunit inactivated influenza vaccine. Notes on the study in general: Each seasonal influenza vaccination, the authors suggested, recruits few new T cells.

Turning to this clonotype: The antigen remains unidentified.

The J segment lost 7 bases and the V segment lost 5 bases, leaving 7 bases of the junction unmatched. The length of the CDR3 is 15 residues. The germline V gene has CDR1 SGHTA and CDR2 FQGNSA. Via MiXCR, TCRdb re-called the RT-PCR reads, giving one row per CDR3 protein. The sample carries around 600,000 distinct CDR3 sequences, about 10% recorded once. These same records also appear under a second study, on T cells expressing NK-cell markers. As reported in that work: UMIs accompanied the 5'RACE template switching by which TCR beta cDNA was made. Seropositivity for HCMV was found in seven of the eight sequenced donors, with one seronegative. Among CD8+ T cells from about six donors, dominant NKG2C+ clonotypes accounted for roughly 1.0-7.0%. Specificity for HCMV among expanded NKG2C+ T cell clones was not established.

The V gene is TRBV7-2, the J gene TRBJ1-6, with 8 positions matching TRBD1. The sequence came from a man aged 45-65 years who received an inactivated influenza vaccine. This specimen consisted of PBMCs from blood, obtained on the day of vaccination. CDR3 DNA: TGTGCCAGCAGCCCCAATTGGACAGGGAATTCACCCCTCCACTTT. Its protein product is CASSPNWTGNSPLHF.